This T cell receptor (beta chain) was identified during a study of monozygotic twins with inflammatory bowel disease. To note about this clonotype: The antigen is not known.

Investigators extracted total RNA from whole blood and did not sort T cells. Study-wide findings and caveats: Backing was not found for a single strong signal or clonotype associated with IBD.

Template-switch reactions added UMIs with a 6-nucleotide sample barcode. Nested PCRs (roughly 16 and 10 cycles, two total) were applied to TCRalpha and TCRbeta cDNA. TCRdb reprocessed the 5' RACE reads and stores each CDR3 protein as one record, lacking DNA. The table lists around 200,000 distinct CDR3 sequences. CDR1 is SNHLY and CDR2 is FYNNEI in the germline V gene. The CDR3 spans 14 residues. The source material was blood. The chain has TRBV2 and TRBJ2-7; TCRdb's assignment of TRBD2 cannot be checked, as there is no DNA. The receptor comes from a human donor with ulcerative colitis or Crohn's disease, or a healthy co-twin of an affected twin (not recorded which). The chain's CDR3 is CASKGLAGSYEQYF.